The table lists the clone carrying this T cell receptor (beta chain) with a few counts. Its antigen is unknown. The PCR used 60 Vbeta and 13 Jbeta primers. Sequenced by immunoSEQ multiplex PCR; TCRdb stores in-frame clones only, minus some. Among around 150,000 clones listed, around 10% were seen once. The germline CDR1 and CDR2 sequences are MGHDK and SYGVNS. V was shortened by 5 bases and J by 3 bases, with 10 bases between the two germline ends. This CDR3 region has 14 residues. This sample is drawn from a study of cytomegalovirus exposure and HLA in healthy donors. About the study: Earlier, 117 million unique TCR beta sequences were recovered from roughly 170 million T cells by an analysis. General study findings and limits: Most TCR sequences were rare, but some public TCRs occurred in many donors. Using a false discovery rate of 0.05, a later analysis showed that 16,000 or so TCR beta sequences were associated with HLA alleles.

This rearrangement joins TRBV25-1 to TRBJ2-2; a weak D match, TRBD1 (5 bases). The TCR sequence derives from a male donor in good health and CMV-seronegative. Sequencing was carried out using PBMCs. CDR3 DNA sequence: TGTGCCAGCAGTCTTGGACAACACACCGGGGAGCTGTTTTTT. Translation gives CASSLGQHTGELFF.